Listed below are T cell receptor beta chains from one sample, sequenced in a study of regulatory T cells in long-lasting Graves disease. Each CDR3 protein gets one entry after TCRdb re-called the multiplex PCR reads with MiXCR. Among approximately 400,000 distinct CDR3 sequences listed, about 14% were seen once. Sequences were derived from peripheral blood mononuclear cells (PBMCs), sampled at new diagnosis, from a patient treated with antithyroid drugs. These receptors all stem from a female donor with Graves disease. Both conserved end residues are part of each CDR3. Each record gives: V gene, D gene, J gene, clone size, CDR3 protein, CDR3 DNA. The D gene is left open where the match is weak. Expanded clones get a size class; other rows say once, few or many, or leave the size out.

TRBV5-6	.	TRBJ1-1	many	CASSRSRIEAFF	TGTGCCAGCAGCCGCAGTCGGATCGAAGCTTTCTTT
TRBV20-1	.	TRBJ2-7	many	CSARVAGRNEYEQYF	TGCAGTGCTAGAGTGGCTGGAAGGAATGAATACGAGCAGTACTTC
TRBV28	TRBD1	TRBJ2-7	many	CASSPGTGVPEQYF	TGTGCCAGCAGTCCCGGGACAGGGGTTCCCGAGCAGTACTTC
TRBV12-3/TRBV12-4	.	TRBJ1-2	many	CASSLEGRAYGYTF	TGTGCCAGCAGTTTAGAGGGCAGGGCCTATGGCTACACCTTC
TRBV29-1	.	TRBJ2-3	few	CSVYQVGDTQYF	TGCAGCGTATACCAGGTGGGAGATACGCAGTATTTT
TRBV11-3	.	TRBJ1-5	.	CASTIDGAAQHF	TGTGCCAGCACCATAGACGGGGCCGCCCAGCATTTT
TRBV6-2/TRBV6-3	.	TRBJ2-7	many	CASSYPLGRQDISYEQYF	TGTGCCAGCAGTTACCCCTTGGGGCGGCAGGATATATCCTACGAGCAGTACTTC
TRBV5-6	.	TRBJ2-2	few	CASSLPSANTGEPFF	TGTGCCAGCAGCTTGCCGTCGGCGAACACCGGGGAGCCGTTTTTT
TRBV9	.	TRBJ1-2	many	CASSVDGGLSNYGYTF	TGTGCCAGCAGCGTAGATGGGGGCCTTTCAAACTATGGCTACACCTTC
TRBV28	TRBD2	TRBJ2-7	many	CASSGTSDPSYEQYF	TGTGCCAGCAGTGGGACTAGCGACCCCTCCTACGAGCAGTACTTC
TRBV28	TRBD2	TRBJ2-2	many	CASSTFPSLAGGHTGELFF	TGTGCCAGCAGTACGTTCCCTTCGTTAGCGGGGGGTCACACCGGGGAGCTGTTTTTT
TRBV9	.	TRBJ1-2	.	CASSVGVGYAF	TGTGCCAGCAGCGTTGGGGTTGGCTACGCCTTC
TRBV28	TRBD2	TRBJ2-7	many	CASSLLAIYEQYF	TGTGCCAGCAGCCTACTAGCGATCTACGAGCAGTACTTC
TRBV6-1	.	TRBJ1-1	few	CASSSLLSVNTEAFF	TGTGCCAGCAGCTCCCTTTTGTCGGTGAACACTGAAGCTTTCTTT
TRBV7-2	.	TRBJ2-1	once	CASSLSSGRDEQFF	TGTGCCAGCAGCTTAAGTTCCGGGCGGGATGAGCAGTTCTTC
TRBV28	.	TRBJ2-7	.	CVSSLTGTSTYEQYF	TGTGTCAGCAGTTTAACCGGGACTTCTACCTACGAGCAGTACTTC
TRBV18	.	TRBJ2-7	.	CASSPGAGPREQYF	TGTGCCAGCTCACCAGGGGCAGGCCCCAGAGAGCAGTACTTC
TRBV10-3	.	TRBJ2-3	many	CAIGAGLDTQYF	TGTGCCATCGGGGCTGGGTTAGATACGCAGTATTTT
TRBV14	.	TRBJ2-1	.	CASSLFQGPEQFF	TGTGCCAGCAGCCTCTTTCAGGGGCCTGAGCAGTTCTTC
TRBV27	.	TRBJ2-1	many	CASSGRNEQFF	TGTGCCAGCAGTGGTCGGAATGAGCAGTTCTTC
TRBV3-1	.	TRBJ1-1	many	CASSLIEGNTEAFF	TGTGCCAGCAGCCTCATCGAGGGGAACACTGAAGCTTTCTTT
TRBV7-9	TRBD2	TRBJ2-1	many	CASSLGGGSLNEQFF	TGTGCCAGCAGCTTAGGGGGGGGGAGCTTAAATGAGCAGTTCTTC
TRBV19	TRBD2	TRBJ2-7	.	CASKLAGGSYEQYF	TGTGCCAGTAAACTAGCGGGAGGATCCTACGAGCAGTACTTC
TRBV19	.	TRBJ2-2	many	CASSPVGRSNTGELFF	TGTGCCAGTAGCCCGGTGGGACGGTCGAACACCGGGGAGCTGTTTTTT
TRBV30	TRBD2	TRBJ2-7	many	CAWRLAGFGITYEQYF	TGTGCCTGGAGACTAGCGGGTTTTGGTATTACCTACGAGCAGTACTTC
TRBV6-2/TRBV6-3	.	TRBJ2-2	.	CASSRVPQGPSTGELFF	TGTGCCAGCAGCCGCGTGCCCCAGGGCCCTTCGACCGGGGAGCTGTTTTTT
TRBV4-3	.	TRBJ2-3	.	CASSQGYRHQYTDTQYF	TGCGCCAGCAGCCAAGGATACAGGCATCAATACACAGATACGCAGTATTTT
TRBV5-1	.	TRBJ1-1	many	CASSLDPGARITEAFF	TGTGCCAGCAGCTTAGATCCGGGGGCGCGAATTACTGAAGCTTTCTTT
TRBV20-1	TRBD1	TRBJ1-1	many	CSAIQTGAPNTEAFF	TGCAGTGCCATACAGACAGGGGCCCCGAACACTGAAGCTTTCTTT
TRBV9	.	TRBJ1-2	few	CASSVAAGFIYGYTF	TGTGCCAGCAGCGTAGCGGCCGGGTTTATATATGGCTACACCTTC
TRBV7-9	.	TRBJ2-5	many	CASSRPGLAGQETQYF	TGTGCCAGCAGCCGACCCGGACTCGCGGGCCAAGAGACCCAGTACTTC
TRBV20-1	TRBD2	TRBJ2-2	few	CSASSPSGRNTGELFF	TGCAGTGCTAGTAGTCCCAGCGGGAGAAACACCGGGGAGCTGTTTTTT
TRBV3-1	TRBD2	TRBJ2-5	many	CASSRGTSRETQYF	TGTGCCAGCAGCCGAGGGACTAGCCGAGAGACCCAGTACTTC
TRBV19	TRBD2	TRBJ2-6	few	CASSGTSGAGANVLTF	TGTGCCTCTAGCGGGACTAGCGGGGCTGGGGCCAACGTCCTGACTTTC
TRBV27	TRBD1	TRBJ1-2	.	CASRSFRDRGRYGYTF	TGTGCCAGCAGATCATTCCGGGACAGGGGGAGATATGGCTACACCTTC
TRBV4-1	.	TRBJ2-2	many	CASSLIRQGRPGELFF	TGCGCCAGCAGCCTTATCAGGCAGGGAAGGCCCGGGGAGCTGTTTTTT
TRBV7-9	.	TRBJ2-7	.	CASIGELYEQYF	TGTGCCAGCATCGGAGAACTCTACGAGCAGTACTTC
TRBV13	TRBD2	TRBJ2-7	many	CASKVGRSSYEQYF	TGTGCCAGCAAAGTCGGGAGGAGCTCCTACGAGCAGTACTTC
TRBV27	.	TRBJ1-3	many	CASSSGLGENTIYF	TGTGCCAGCAGTTCGGGCCTCGGGGAAAACACCATATATTTT
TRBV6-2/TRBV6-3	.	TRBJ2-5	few	CASSYPDYSQTQYF	TGTGCCAGCAGTTATCCGGACTACTCCCAGACCCAGTACTTC
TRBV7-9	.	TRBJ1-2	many	CASSLQGRDGYTF	TGTGCCAGCAGCTTACAGGGGAGGGATGGCTACACCTTC